This T cell receptor beta chain was sequenced for a study of blood T cell repertoires in COVID-19. V was clipped by 1 base and J by 2 bases, with 16 bases between them. The CDR3 runs to 17 residues. Germline CDR1 is MNHEY and CDR2 is SMNVEV (reference sequence). Here immunoSEQ multiplex PCR was the method, and the copy in TCRdb shows in-frame clones only, minus some. This table holds more than 120,000 clones, 75% to 90% found once. The sample was PBMCs or T cells enriched from blood (not recorded which). The origin of this receptor is a middle-aged man in a cohort exposed to, infected with or recovered from COVID-19 (not recorded which). The chain employs TRBV27 and TRBJ2-3, with D perhaps matching TRBD2 (7 bases). CDR3 in amino acids: CASSLFSAGAPTDTQYF. For the CDR3, the DNA is TGTGCCAGCAGTTTATTTAGTGCGGGGGCCCCCACAGATACGCAGTATTTT.